This T cell receptor (beta chain) came from a study of radiotherapy plus CTLA-4 blockade in lung cancer. Focal radiation was given together with CTLA-4 blockade (ipilimumab) to patients with chemo-refractory metastatic non-small-cell lung cancer. Assay: immunoSEQ multiplex PCR; the TCRdb copy retains only in-frame clones and omits some. The sample yields about 40,000 clones, approximately 70% seen once. The germline V and J ends were trimmed by 0 bases and 5 bases, with 14 bases remaining between them. The CDR3 runs to 15 residues. Germline CDR1 reads SGHRS; CDR2 reads YFSETQ. The receptor comes from a human donor with non-small cell lung cancer who had stable disease on radiotherapy plus ipilimumab. The material was peripheral blood, obtained from a patient treated with radiotherapy plus ipilimumab. This chain joins TRBV5-1 and TRBJ1-1; D possibly corresponds to TRBD1 (6 bases). The CDR3 reads CASSLVETGGTEAFF. The CDR3 bases are TGCGCCAGCAGCTTGGTGGAGACAGGCGGGACTGAAGCTTTCTTT.